Shown below are 11 T cell receptor beta chains from a single sample sequenced in a study of identifying expanded T cells in peripheral blood. The table came from immunoSEQ multiplex PCR; TCRdb's copy has only in-frame clones and leaves some out. The sample has about 81,000 clones; around 84% are singletons. Sequenced: blood. These receptors all come from a person aged 18 to 70 in good health.

The rearrangement uses TRBV5-6 and TRBJ1-1; 11 nucleotides line up with TRBD1. V lost 4 bases and J lost 7; bases outside the gene matches: 6. The CDR3 loop spans 14 amino acids. CDR1 and CDR2 from the germline V gene are SGHDT and YYEEEE. The CDR3 DNA reads TGTGCCAGCAGCCACACCGGGACAGGGGGTGAAGCTTTCTTT. Its translation is CASSHTGTGGEAFF.

The genes are TRBV19 and TRBJ1-1; 8 bases fit TRBD1. This CDR3 contains 14 residues. Germline V gene lookup returns CDR1 LNHDA and CDR2 SQIVND (reference sequence). V dropped 6 bases and J dropped 5; count of bases not matched to a gene: 8. DNA of the CDR3: TGTGCCAGTAGCGGTCAGGGGGCTCGGACTGAAGCTTTCTTT. Amino acid sequence: CASSGQGARTEAFF.

A single count supports this clone. The rearrangement links TRBV28 to TRBJ1-5; D is unclear. This CDR3 has 11 residues. V was cut by 4 bases and J by 3 bases, with 1 base left in between. Germline values: CDR1 MDHEN, CDR2 SYDVKM. CDR3: CASSYNQPQHF. The CDR3 nucleotides are TGTGCCAGCAGTTACAATCAGCCCCAGCATTTT.

The chain links TRBV28 to TRBJ1-4, with D unclear. Per the germline V gene, CDR1 is MDHEN and CDR2 is SYDVKM. V lost 4 bases and J lost 7, with 13 bases in between. The CDR3 runs 14 residues. The CDR3 spells CASSSDGPGEKLFF. The CDR3 DNA reads as TGTGCCAGCAGTTCGGACGGCCCGGGTGAAAAACTGTTTTTT.

J is TRBJ2-1 and V is TRBV2; D unresolved. CDR1 SNHLY and CDR2 FYNNEI come from the germline V gene. CDR3 length: 14 amino acids. V was cut by 1 base and J by 5 bases, with 9 bases left in between. CDR3 nucleotide sequence: TGTGCCAGCAGTGAAGTCGTGTTAGACAATGAGCAGTTCTTC. Translation: CASSEVVLDNEQFF.

The chain carries TRBV6-1 and TRBJ2-2; tentatively, D is TRBD1 (6 bases). The germline gives CDR1 MNHNS, CDR2 SASEGT. The ends were cut back, 3 bases at V and 2 bases at J, with 16 bases in the middle. The CDR3 sequence is 17 residues long. CDR3 nucleotides: TGTGCCAGCAGTGAGGGAACCGGACAGCTAAACACCGGGGAGCTGTTTTTT. This codes for CASSEGTGQLNTGELFF.

The chain links TRBV5-4 to TRBJ1-1; TRBD1 agrees at 8 bases. The germline V gene has CDR1 SGHNT and CDR2 YYREEE (reference sequence). Unmatched junction bases numbered 9, after V lost 6 bases and J lost 5 bases. The CDR3 is 14 amino acids. The DNA of the CDR3 is TGTGCCAGCACCTTACAGGGGGTTTGGACTGAAGCTTTCTTT. It codes for CASTLQGVWTEAFF. Variable domain in full (rest from reference TRBV5-4 and TRBJ1-1): ETGVTQSPTHLIKTRGQQVTLRCSSQSGHNTVSWYQQALGQGPQFIFQYYREEENGRGNFPPRFSGLQFPNYSSELNVNALELDDSALYLCASTLQGVWTEAFFGQGTRLTVV.

J is TRBJ1-3 and V is TRBV4-3; the D is unclear. The V gene lost 0 bases and the J gene lost 0 bases, with 6 bases spanning the gap. The CDR3 is made up of 15 amino acids. Germline values: CDR1 LGHNA, CDR2 YSLEER. The CDR3: CASSQEKTSGNTIYF. The CDR3 DNA is TGCGCCAGCAGCCAAGAAAAAACCTCTGGAAACACCATATATTTT.

The J gene is TRBJ2-5, the V gene TRBV19; 8 bases fit TRBD1. CDR1 is LNHDA and CDR2 is SQIVND in the germline V gene (reference sequence). This CDR3 contains 15 residues. J lost 1 base, V lost 6 bases, and 7 bases had no gene match. The CDR3 bases are TGTGCCAGTAGGGAGACAGGGGTGGGCCAAGAGACCCAGTACTTC. It codes for CASRETGVGQETQYF.

The V and J genes are TRBV14 and TRBJ1-3; possible D gene TRBD1, 5 bases. CDR3 size: 16 residues. Deletions cut 4 bases from V and 2 bases from J, with 15 bases between. Germline values: CDR1 SGHDN, CDR2 FVKESK. In nucleotides, the CDR3 is TGTGCCAGCAGCCCCCCGGGACCGGGAGCTGGAAACACCATATATTTT. Its translation: CASSPPGPGAGNTIYF.

The rearrangement joins TRBV6-1 to TRBJ2-7; 12 bases fit TRBD2. V dropped 4 bases and J dropped 4; count of bases not matched to a gene: 5. The CDR3 has 15 residues. CDR1 and CDR2 (germline): MNHNS, SASEGT. The CDR3 DNA sequence: TGTGCCAGCAGTGGGCTAGCGGGAGGGCGATACGAGCAGTACTTC. Translated, it gives CASSGLAGGRYEQYF.